This TCR beta chain was captured in a study of T-cell memory formation after mild COVID-19. On the study more broadly: TCR clusters showed largely donor specificity. Whole-study results and caveats: Mainly CM and EM harbored the contracting CD4+ clones; mainly EMRA harbored the CD8+ ones. Contracting clones, day 15 to 85, had balanced CD4/CD8, and later expanders favored CD4+.

Using constant-segment primers, 5'RACE produced TCR alpha and TCR beta cDNA libraries carrying sample barcodes and UMIs. In TCRdb, the 5' RACE reads were re-called with MiXCR into one record per CDR3 protein. The profile shows about 110,000 distinct CDR3 sequences, over 15% of them singletons. Germline lookup yields CDR1 GTSNPN and CDR2 SVGIG (reference sequence). There are 12 residues in the CDR3. This clonotype was seen a few times. Its antigen is unknown. Sample: PBMCs or a T cell subset sorted from them (not recorded which). The receptor was derived from a young man who had mild COVID-19 (a few samples of this study predate the infection). Cell type and time point are not known. V is TRBV30 and J is TRBJ2-5, with 9 positions matching TRBD1. The CDR3 bases are TGTGCTTATGTGACAGGGGGAGAGACCCAGTACTTC. It encodes CAYVTGGETQYF.